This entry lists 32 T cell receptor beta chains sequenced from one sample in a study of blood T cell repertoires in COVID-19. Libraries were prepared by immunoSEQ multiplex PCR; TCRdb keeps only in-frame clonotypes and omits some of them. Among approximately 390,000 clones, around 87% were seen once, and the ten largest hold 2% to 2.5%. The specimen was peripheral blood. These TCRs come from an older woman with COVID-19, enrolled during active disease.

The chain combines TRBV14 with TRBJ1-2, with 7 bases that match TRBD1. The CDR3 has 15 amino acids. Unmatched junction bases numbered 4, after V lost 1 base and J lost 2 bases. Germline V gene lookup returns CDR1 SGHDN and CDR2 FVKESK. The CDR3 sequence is CASSQARGPNYGYTF. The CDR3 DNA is TGTGCCAGCAGCCAAGCTAGGGGGCCAAACTATGGCTACACCTTC.

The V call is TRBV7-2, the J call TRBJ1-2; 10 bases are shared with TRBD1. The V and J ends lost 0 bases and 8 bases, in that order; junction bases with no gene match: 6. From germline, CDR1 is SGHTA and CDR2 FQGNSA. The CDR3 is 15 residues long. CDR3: CASSLAFGQGGGYTF. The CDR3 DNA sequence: TGTGCCAGCAGCTTAGCCTTCGGACAGGGGGGCGGCTACACCTTC.

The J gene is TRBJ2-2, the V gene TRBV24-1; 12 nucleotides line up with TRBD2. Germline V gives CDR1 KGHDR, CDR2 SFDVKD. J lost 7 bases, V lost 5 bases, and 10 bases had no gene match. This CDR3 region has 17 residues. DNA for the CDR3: TGTGCCACCAGTGTGCCGACTAGCGGGGGTCCTGGCGGGGAGCTGTTTTTT. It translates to CATSVPTSGGPGGELFF.

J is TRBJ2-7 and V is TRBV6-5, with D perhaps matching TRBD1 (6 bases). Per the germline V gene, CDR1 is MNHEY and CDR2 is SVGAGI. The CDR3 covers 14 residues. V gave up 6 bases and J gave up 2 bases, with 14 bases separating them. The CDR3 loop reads CASSKTGLTYEQYF. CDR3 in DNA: TGTGCCAGCAGCAAGACAGGACTTACCTACGAGCAGTACTTC.

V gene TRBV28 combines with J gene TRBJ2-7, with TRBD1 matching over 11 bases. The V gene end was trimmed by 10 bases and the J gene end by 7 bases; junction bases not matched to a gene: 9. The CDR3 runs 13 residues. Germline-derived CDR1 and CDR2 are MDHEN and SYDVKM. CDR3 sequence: CATEDRGRGEQYF. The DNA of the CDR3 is TGTGCCACCGAGGACAGGGGGCGAGGGGAGCAGTACTTC.

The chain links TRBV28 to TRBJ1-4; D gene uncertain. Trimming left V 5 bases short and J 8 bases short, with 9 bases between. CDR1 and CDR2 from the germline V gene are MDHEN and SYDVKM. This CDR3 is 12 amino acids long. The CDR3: CASSPEVEKLFF. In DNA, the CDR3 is TGTGCCAGCAGTCCCGAGGTCGAAAAACTGTTTTTT.

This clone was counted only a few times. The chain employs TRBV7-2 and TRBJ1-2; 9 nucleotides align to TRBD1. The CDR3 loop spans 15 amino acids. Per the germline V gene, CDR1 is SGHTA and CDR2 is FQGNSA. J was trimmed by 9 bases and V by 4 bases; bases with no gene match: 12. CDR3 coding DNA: TGTGCCAGCAGCTCGGACAGGGGTGCGATTGAGCGCTACACCTTC. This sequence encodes CASSSDRGAIERYTF. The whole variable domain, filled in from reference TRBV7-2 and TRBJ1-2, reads GAGVSQSPSNKVTEKGKDVELRCDPISGHTALYWYRQSLGQGLEFLIYFQGNSAPDKSGLPSDRFSAERTGGSVSTLTIQRTQQEDSAVYLCASSSDRGAIERYTFGSGTRLTVV.

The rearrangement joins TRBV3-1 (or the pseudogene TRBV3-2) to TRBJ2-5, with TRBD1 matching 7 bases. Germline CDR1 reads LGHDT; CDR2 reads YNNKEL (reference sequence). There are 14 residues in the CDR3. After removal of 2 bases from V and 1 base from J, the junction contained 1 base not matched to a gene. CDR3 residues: CASSQRQGQETQYF. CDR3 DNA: TGTGCCAGCAGCCAACGACAGGGCCAAGAGACCCAGTACTTC.

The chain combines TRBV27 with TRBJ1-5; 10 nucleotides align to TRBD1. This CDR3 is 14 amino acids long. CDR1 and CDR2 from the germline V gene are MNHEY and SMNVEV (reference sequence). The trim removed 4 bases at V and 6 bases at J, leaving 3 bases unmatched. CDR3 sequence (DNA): TGTGCCAGCAGTTGGACAGGGGGGGTTCAGCCCCAGCATTTT. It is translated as CASSWTGGVQPQHF.

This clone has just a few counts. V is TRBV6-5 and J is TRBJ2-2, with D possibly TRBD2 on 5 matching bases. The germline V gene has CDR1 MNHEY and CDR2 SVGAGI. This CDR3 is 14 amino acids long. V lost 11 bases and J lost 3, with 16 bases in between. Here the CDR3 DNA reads TGTGCCGCCCGCCATTTCGGGGACACCGGGGAGCTGTTTTTT. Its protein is CAARHFGDTGELFF.

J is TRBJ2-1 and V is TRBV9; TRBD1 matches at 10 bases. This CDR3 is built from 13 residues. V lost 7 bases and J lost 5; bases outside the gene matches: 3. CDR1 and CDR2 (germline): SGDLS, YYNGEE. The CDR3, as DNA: TGTGCCAGCCGACAGGGGGCGAACAATGAGCAGTTCTTC. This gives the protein CASRQGANNEQFF.

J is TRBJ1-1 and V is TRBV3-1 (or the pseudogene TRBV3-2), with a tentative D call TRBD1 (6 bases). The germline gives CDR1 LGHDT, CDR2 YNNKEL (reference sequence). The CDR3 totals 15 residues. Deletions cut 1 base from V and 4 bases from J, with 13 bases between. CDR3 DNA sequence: TGTGCCAGCAGCCAAGGGGGGCTTAGGGGCACTGAAGCTTTCTTT. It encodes CASSQGGLRGTEAFF.

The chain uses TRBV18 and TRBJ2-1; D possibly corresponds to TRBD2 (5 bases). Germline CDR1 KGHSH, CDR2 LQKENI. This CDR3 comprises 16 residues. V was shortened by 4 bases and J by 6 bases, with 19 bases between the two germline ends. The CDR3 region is CASSQYRGIESNEQFF. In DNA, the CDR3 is TGTGCCAGCTCACAATACCGGGGTATCGAGTCCAATGAGCAGTTCTTC. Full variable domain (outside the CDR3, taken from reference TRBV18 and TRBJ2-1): NAGVMQNPRHLVRRRGQEARLRCSPMKGHSHVYWYRQLPEEGLKFMVYLQKENIIDESGMPKERFSAEFPKEGPSILRIQQVVRGDSAAYFCASSQYRGIESNEQFFGPGTRLTVL.

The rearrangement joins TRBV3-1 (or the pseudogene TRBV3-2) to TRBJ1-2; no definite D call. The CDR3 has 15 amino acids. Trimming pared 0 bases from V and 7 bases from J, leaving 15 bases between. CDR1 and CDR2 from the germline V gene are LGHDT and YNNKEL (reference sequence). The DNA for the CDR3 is TGTGCCAGCAGCCAAGACTCTGGCCGGTGGAGTGGCTACACCTTC. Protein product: CASSQDSGRWSGYTF.

CDR3 sequence: CASRNTGAYEKLFF. DNA for the CDR3: TGTGCCAGCCGCAACACAGGGGCCTACGAAAAACTGTTTTTT. This rearrangement joins TRBV6-5 to TRBJ1-4, with 7 bases lining up with TRBD1. Germline values: CDR1 MNHEY, CDR2 SVGAGI. The V segment lost 8 bases and the J segment 8 bases; nucleotides outside the gene matches: 11. The CDR3 covers 14 residues.

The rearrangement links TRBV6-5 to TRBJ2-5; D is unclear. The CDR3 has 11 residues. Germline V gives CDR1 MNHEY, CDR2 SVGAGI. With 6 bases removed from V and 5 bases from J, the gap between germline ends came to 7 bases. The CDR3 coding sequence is TGTGCCAGCAGAATTTCTGAGACCCAGTACTTC. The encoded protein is CASRISETQYF.

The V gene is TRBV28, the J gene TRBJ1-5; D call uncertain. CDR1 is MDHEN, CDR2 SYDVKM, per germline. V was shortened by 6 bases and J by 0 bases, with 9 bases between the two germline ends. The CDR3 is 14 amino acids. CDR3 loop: CASRRHLSNQPQHF. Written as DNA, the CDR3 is TGTGCCAGCAGAAGACACCTTAGCAATCAGCCCCAGCATTTT.

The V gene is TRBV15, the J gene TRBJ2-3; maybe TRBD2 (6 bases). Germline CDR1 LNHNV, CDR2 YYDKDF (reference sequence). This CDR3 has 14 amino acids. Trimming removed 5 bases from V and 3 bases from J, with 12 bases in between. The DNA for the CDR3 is TGTGCCACCAGCGACGGACTAAGAACAGATACGCAGTATTTT. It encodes CATSDGLRTDTQYF.

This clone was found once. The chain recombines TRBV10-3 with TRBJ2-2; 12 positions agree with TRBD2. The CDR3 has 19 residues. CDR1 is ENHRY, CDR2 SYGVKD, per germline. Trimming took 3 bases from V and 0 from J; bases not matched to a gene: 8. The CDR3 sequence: CAISERLAGASPNTGELFF. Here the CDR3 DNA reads TGTGCCATCAGTGAAAGACTAGCGGGGGCGTCCCCGAACACCGGGGAGCTGTTTTTT.

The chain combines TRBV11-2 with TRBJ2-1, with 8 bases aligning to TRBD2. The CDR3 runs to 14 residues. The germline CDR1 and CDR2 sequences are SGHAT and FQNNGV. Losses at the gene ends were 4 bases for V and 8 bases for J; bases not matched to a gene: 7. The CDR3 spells CASSSSLLADEQFF. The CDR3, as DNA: TGTGCCAGCAGCTCGTCCCTACTAGCGGATGAGCAGTTCTTC. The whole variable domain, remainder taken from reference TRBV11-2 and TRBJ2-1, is EAGVAQSPRYKIIEKRQSVAFWCNPISGHATLYWYQQILGQGPKLLIQFQNNGVVDDSQLPKDRFSAERLKGVDSTLKIQPAKLEDSAVYLCASSSSLLADEQFFGPGTRLTVL.

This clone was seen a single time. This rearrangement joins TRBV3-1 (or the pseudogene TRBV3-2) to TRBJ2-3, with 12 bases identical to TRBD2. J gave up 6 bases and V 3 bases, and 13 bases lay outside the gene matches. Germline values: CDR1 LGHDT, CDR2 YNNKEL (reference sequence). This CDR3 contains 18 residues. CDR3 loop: CASSQTPTSGGKSDTQYF. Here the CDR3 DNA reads TGTGCCAGCAGCCAGACCCCTACTAGCGGGGGGAAGTCCGATACGCAGTATTTT.

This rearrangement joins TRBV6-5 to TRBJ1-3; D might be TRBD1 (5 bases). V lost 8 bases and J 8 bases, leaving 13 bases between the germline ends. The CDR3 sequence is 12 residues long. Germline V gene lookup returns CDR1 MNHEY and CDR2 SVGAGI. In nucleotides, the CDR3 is TGTGCCAGCCAAGGAGGGGCGGACACCATATATTTT. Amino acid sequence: CASQGGADTIYF.

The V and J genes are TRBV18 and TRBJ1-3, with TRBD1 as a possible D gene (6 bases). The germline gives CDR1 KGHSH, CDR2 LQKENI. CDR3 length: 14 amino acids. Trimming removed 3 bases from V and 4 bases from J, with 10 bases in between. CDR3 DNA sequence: TGTGCCAGCTCACCGACAGGTGAGGGAAACACCATATATTTT. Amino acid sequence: CASSPTGEGNTIYF.

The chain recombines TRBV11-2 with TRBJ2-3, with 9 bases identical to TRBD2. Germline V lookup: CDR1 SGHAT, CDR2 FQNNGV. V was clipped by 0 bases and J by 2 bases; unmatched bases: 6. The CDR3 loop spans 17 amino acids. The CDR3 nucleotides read TGTGCCAGCAGCTTAGATTTGGCGGGGGGGCTCACAGATACGCAGTATTTT. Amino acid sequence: CASSLDLAGGLTDTQYF.

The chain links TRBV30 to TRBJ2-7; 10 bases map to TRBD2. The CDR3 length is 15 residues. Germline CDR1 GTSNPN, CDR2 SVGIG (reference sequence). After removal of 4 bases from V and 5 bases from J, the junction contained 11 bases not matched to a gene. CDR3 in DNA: TGTGCCTGGATCGGACTAGCGGTGACTTGGGACGAGCAGTACTTC. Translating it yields CAWIGLAVTWDEQYF.

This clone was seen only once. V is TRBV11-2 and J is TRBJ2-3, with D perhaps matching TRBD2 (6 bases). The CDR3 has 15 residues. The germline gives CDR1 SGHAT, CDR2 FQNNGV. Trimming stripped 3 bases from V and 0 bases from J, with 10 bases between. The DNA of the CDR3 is TGTGCCAGCAGCTTCTTTAGCGGTAGCACAGATACGCAGTATTTT. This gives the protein CASSFFSGSTDTQYF.

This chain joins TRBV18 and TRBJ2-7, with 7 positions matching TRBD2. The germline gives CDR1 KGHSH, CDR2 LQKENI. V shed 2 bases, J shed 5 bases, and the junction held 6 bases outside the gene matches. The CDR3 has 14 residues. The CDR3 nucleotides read TGTGCCAGCTCACCAAGCGGGGTTTCTAACGAGCAGTACTTC. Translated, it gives CASSPSGVSNEQYF.

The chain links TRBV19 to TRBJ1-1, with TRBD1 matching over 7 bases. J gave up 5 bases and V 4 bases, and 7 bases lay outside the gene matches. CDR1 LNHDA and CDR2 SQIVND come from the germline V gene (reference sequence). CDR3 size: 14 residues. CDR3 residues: CASSRTGAGTEAFF. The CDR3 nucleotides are TGTGCCAGTAGTAGGACAGGCGCAGGGACTGAAGCTTTCTTT. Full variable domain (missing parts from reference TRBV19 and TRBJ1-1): DGGITQSPKYLFRKEGQNVTLSCEQNLNHDAMYWYRQDPGQGLRLIYYSQIVNDFQKGDIAEGYSVSREKKESFPLTVTSAQKNPTAFYLCASSRTGAGTEAFFGQGTRLTVV.

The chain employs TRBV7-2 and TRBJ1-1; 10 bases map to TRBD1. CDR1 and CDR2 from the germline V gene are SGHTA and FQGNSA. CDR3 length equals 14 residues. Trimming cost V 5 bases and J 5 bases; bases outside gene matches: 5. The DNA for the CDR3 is TGTGCCAGCAGCCTGACAGGGGGCCGAACTGAAGCTTTCTTT. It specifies CASSLTGGRTEAFF.

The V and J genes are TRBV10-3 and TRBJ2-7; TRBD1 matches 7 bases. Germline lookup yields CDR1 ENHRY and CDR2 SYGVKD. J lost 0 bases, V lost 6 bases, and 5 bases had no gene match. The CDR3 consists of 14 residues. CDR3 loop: CAIRGQPNSYEQYF. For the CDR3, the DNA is TGTGCCATCAGGGGACAGCCTAACTCCTACGAGCAGTACTTC.

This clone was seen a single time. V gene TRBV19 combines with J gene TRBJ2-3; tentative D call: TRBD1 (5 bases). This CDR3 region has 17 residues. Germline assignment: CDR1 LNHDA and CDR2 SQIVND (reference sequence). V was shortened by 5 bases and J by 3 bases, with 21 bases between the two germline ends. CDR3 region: CASSHSTGALTTDTQYF. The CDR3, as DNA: TGTGCCAGTAGTCACTCCACTGGGGCCTTAACTACAGATACGCAGTATTTT.

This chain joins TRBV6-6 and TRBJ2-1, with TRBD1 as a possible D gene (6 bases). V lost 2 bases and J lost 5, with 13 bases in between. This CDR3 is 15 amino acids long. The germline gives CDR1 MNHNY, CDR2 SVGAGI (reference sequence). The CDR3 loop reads CASSYHRAGDNEQFF. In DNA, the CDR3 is TGTGCCAGCAGTTACCACCGGGCAGGGGACAATGAGCAGTTCTTC.